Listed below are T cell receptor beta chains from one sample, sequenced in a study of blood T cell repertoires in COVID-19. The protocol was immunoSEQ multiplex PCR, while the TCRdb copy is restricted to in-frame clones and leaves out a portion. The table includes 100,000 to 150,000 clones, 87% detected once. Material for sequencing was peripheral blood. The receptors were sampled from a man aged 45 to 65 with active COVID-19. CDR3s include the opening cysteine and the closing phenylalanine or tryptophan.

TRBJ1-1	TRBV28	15	CASSSDRGRFTEAFF
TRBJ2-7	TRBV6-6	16	CASRPRGSPQTGEQYF
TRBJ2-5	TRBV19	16	CASSIKLAGAQETQYF
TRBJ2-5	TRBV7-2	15	CASSLDGHHGETQYF
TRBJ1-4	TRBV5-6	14	CASSLVGGKEKLFF
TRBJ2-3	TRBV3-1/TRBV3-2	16	CASSHAPGAGDSTQYF
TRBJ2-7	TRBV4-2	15	CASSQDDGRGGEQYF
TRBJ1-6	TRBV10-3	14	CAINMGAENSPLHF
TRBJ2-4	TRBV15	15	CATSLNTRNKNIQYF
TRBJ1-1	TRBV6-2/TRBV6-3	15	CASSYLTGGNTEAFF
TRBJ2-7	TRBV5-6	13	CASSFENLYEQYF
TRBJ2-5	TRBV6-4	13	CASSDGLGGTQYF
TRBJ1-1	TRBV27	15	CASSHLRDRGTEAFF
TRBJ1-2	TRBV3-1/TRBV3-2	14	CASSQDRGHGGYTF
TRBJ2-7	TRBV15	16	CATSRVILTQSYEQYF
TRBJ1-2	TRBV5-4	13	CASSVRTDYGYTF
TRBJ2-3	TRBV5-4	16	CASSPRAGASTDTQYF
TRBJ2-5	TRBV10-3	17	CAISVGQGGGPQETQYF
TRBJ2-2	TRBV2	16	CASSPSRGGDTGELFF
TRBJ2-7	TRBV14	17	CASSRGLPGQSSYEQYF
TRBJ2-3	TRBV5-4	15	CASSRDRGGADTQYF
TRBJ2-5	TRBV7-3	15	CASSPRGGIGETQYF
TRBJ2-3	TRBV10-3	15	CAISGRRTPADTQYF
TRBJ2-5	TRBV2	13	CASRRTEQETQYF
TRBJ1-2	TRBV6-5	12	CASSYPGRGYTF
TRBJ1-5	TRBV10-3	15	CAISDGGLGNQPQHF
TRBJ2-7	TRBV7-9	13	CASSLAATYEQYF
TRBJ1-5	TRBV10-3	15	CAISREQGEGQPQHF
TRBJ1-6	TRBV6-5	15	CASSRTGEGESPLHF
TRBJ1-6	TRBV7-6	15	CASSFTQGSRSPLHF
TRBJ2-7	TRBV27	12	CASSRSNGEQYF
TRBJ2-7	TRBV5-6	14	CASSLLGGAYEQYF
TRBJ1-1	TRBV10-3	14	CAIRPGAGNTEAFF
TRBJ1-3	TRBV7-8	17	CASSLGLTGVSGNTIYF
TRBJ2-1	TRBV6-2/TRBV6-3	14	CASSNPGQGSEQFF
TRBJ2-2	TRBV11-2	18	CASSLDRTRTDSLGELFF
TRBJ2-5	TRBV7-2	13	CASSLVQQETQYF
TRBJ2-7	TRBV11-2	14	CASSLGRGTYEQYF
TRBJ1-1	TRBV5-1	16	CASTPRFGGINTEAFF
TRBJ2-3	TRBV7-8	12	CASGGPVDTQYF
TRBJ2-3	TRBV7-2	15	CASSLGWAAGDTQYF